The T cell receptor (beta chain) under discussion was sequenced for a study of cytomegalovirus exposure and HLA in healthy donors. The CDR3 extends over 15 amino acids. V dropped 2 bases and J dropped 9; count of bases not matched to a gene: 9. The germline V gene encodes CDR1 SGHAT and CDR2 FQNNGV. Study-wide points: Listed as cytomegalovirus-associated were over 150 TCR beta chains.

PCR used 60 Vbeta primers and 13 Jbeta primers. Data came from immunoSEQ multiplex PCR; TCRdb stores just in-frame clones and leaves some out. Among roughly 86,000 clones listed, roughly 85% were seen once. Notes on this clone: Its antigen is as yet unknown.

The rearrangement joins TRBV11-2 to TRBJ2-5; 10 positions agree with TRBD2. This clonotype was obtained from a female donor in good health and CMV-seronegative. Sequencing was carried out using PBMCs. The CDR3 here is CASSLQLAGPGAQYF. The CDR3 region has the DNA TGTGCCAGCAGCTTACAACTAGCGGGGCCGGGGGCCCAGTACTTC.